This T cell receptor (beta chain) stems from a study of T cells after yellow fever vaccination. The sample holds many counts of this clonotype. The antigen is undetermined. General study points: FACS-sorted repertoires could contain abundant clonotypes contaminating from the bulk population.

Making TCR cDNA involved 5'RACE template switching, which added UMIs and a universal primer site. TCRdb called the 5' RACE reads again in MiXCR, with one record for every CDR3 protein. Of fewer than 400,000 distinct CDR3 sequences in the sample, around 10% were seen once. The length of the CDR3 is 15 residues. Trimming at V came to 7 bases and at J to 6 bases, leaving 9 bases not matched to a gene. In germline, CDR1 is LGHDT, CDR2 YNNKEL (reference sequence). The specimen was CD4+ T cells sorted from PBMCs, collected 45 days after the yellow fever booster vaccination. The V and J genes are TRBV3-1 and TRBJ2-2; TRBD2 agrees at 9 bases. This sequence originates from a young man who received the YFV17D yellow fever vaccine. For the CDR3, the DNA is TGTGCCAGCACCCCAAGCCAGCGGGGGGCCGGGGAGCTGTTTTTT. Translation: CASTPSQRGAGELFF.